The clone carrying this TCR beta chain was detected many times. Its specificity is not known. The germline V gene has CDR1 MDHEN and CDR2 SYDVKM. The CDR3 spans 15 residues. J was trimmed by 6 bases and V by 3 bases; bases with no gene match: 8. These data originate in a study of Graves' ophthalmopathy and Graves' hyperthyroidism. Study results and caveats: Most thyroid-expanded clonotypes exceeding 0.001 frequency were also found in blood.

The study enrolled ophthalmopathy donors with moderate-to-severe activity, CAS ≥3, NOSPECS ≥4 and duration under 3 months. It was on clinical symptoms, serum thyroxine, TRAb, thyroid ultrasound and orbital computed tomography that diagnosis relied. PBMCs came from about 10 ml of fresh peripheral blood. TCR beta CDR3 regions were amplified from RNA transcripts. After a first-round RT-PCR with HTBI primers, a second-round multiplex PCR was run. TCRdb re-called the multiplex PCR reads through MiXCR, storing one row per CDR3 protein. The sample comprises under 400,000 distinct CDR3 sequences, 15% to 20% of which are singletons, and over 9% rests with the top ten.

This chain links TRBV28 with TRBJ2-5, with 9 bases aligning to TRBD1. The sample comprised peripheral blood. The receptor was derived from an adult man with Graves' ophthalmopathy. CDR3 in DNA: TGTGCCAGCAGTTTCCGGGACAGGGTAACAAAGACCCAGTACTTC. Translation: CASSFRDRVTKTQYF.